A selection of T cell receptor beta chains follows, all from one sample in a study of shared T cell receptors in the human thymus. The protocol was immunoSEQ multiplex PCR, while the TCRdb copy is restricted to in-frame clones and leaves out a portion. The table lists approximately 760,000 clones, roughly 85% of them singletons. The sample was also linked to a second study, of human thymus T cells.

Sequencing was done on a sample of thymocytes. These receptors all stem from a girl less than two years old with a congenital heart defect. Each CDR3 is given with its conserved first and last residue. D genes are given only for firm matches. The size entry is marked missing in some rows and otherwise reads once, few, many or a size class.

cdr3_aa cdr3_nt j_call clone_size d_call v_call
CATSREPGQGADEQFF TGTGCCACCAGCAGAGAACCGGGACAGGGGGCTGATGAGCAGTTCTTC TRBJ2-1 - TRBD1 TRBV15
CASSESIRGLYGYTF TGTGCCAGCAGTGAATCTATTAGGGGTCTCTATGGCTACACCTTC TRBJ1-2 - - TRBV6-1
CASSIRLAGGPGQETQYF TGTGCCAGCAGTATCCGACTAGCGGGGGGGCCGGGTCAAGAGACCCAGTACTTC TRBJ2-5 - TRBD2 TRBV27
CASLQAGFHNEQFF TGTGCCAGCCTACAGGCGGGGTTCCACAATGAGCAGTTCTTC TRBJ2-1 - - TRBV5-6
CASSPQKNTGELFF TGTGCCAGCAGCCCACAAAAGAACACCGGGGAGCTGTTTTTT TRBJ2-2 few - TRBV14
CASSQGAPGKDTEAFF TGTGCCAGCAGCCAAGGGGCGCCGGGGAAGGACACTGAAGCTTTCTTT TRBJ1-1 - - TRBV14
CASRWGQGRTGELFF TGTGCCAGCAGATGGGGACAGGGCAGAACCGGGGAGCTGTTTTTT TRBJ2-2 once TRBD1 TRBV6-5
CSVGWPKETQYF TGCAGCGTTGGGTGGCCAAAAGAGACCCAGTACTTC TRBJ2-5 - - TRBV29-1
CASSPPRGQGDEQYF TGTGCCAGCTCACCACCGCGTGGACAGGGAGACGAGCAGTACTTC TRBJ2-7 - TRBD1 TRBV18
CASSLVQKNTEAFF TGCGCCAGCAGCTTGGTGCAGAAGAACACTGAAGCTTTCTTT TRBJ1-1 - - TRBV5-1
CASSLTSTSGGHPNQPQHF TGTGCCAGCAGTTTAACCTCAACTTCAGGGGGGCACCCCAATCAGCCCCAGCATTTT TRBJ1-5 few TRBD1 TRBV27
CASKDRADEAFF TGTGCCAGCAAGGACAGGGCGGATGAAGCTTTCTTT TRBJ1-1 - TRBD1 TRBV6-1
CASSGDSRSGNYGYTF TGTGCCAGCAGTGGAGACAGCCGATCGGGTAACTATGGCTACACCTTC TRBJ1-2 - - TRBV2
CASSKRGTSGTRRELFF TGTGCCAGCAGCAAACGAGGGACTAGCGGGACGAGGCGGGAGCTGTTTTTT TRBJ2-2 - TRBD2 TRBV5-4
CASSPQGANTEAFF TGTGCCAGCAGCCCGCAGGGGGCGAACACTGAAGCTTTCTTT TRBJ1-1 - TRBD1 TRBV27
CASSRTSGGPRLDEQYF TGTGCCAGCAGCCGGACTAGCGGGGGACCGAGGCTTGACGAGCAGTACTTC TRBJ2-7 - TRBD2 TRBV7-9
CASRSTGEYEQYF TGTGCCAGCAGGTCGACAGGGGAGTACGAGCAGTACTTC TRBJ2-7 - TRBD1 TRBV28
CASRKTGGLNTEAFF TGTGCCAGCCGAAAGACAGGGGGTTTGAACACTGAAGCTTTCTTT TRBJ1-1 - TRBD1 TRBV11-1
CASSLFGGRRNTEAFF TGTGCCAGCAGCTTATTCGGGGGAAGAAGGAACACTGAAGCTTTCTTT TRBJ1-1 - - TRBV7-2
CASRGQTDKNTEAFF TGTGCCAGCAGGGGACAGACAGATAAGAACACTGAAGCTTTCTTT TRBJ1-1 - TRBD1 TRBV27
CASSWGYRDGARSISSYEQYF TGCGCCAGCAGCTGGGGCTACAGGGACGGGGCTAGGTCGATCAGCTCCTACGAGCAGTACTTC TRBJ2-7 - - TRBV5-1